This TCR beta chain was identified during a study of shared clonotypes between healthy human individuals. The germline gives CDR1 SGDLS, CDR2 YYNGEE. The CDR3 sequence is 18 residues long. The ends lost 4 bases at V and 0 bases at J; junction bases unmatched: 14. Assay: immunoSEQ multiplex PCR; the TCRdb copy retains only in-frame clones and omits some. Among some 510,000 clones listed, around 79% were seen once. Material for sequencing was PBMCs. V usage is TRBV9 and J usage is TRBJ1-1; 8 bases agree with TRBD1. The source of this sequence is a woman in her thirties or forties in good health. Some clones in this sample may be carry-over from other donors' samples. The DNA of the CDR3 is TGTGCCAGCAGCATCCGGGACAGGTGGGATTACATGAACACTGAAGCTTTCTTT. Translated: CASSIRDRWDYMNTEAFF.